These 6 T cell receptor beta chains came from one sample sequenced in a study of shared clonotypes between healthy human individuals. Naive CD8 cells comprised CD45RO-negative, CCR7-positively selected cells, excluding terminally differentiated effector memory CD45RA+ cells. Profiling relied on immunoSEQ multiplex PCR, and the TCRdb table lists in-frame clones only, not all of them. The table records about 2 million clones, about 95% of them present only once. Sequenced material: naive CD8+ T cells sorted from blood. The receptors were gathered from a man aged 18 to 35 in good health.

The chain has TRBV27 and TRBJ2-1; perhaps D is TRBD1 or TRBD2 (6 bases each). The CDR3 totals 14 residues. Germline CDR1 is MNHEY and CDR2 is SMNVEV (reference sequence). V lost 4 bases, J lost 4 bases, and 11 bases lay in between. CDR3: CASSSEGGYNEQFF. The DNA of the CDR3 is TGTGCCAGCAGTTCGGAGGGGGGTTACAATGAGCAGTTCTTC.

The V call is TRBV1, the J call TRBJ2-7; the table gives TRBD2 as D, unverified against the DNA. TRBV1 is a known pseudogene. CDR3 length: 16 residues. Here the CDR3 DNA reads TGCACCAGCAGCCAAGCCCGACTAGCGGGAGCCTACGAGCAGTACTTC. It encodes CTSSQARLAGAYEQYF.

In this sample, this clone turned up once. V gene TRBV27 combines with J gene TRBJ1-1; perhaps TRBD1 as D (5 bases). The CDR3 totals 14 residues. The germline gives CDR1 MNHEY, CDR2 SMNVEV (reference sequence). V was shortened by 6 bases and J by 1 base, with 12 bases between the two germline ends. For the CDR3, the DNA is TGTGCCAGCAGGGTGTGGGGGGGGAACACTGAAGCTTTCTTT. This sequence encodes CASRVWGGNTEAFF.

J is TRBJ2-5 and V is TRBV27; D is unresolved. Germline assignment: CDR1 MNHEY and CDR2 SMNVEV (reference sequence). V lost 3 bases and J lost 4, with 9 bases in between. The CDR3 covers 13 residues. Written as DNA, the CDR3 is TGTGCCAGCAGTTTCGCGGTCGCAGAGACCCAGTACTTC. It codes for CASSFAVAETQYF.

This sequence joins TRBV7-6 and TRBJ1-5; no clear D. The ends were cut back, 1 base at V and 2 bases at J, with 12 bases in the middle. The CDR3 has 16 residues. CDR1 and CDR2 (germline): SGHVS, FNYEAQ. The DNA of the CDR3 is TGTGCCAGCAGCTTAGAAGAAGGTCTCGGCAATCAGCCCCAGCATTTT. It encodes CASSLEEGLGNQPQHF. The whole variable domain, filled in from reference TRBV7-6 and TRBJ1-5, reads GAGVSQSPRYKVTKRGQDVALRCDPISGHVSLYWYRQALGQGPEFLTYFNYEAQQDKSGLPNDRFSAERPEGSISTLTIQRTEQRDSAMYRCASSLEEGLGNQPQHFGDGTRLSIL.

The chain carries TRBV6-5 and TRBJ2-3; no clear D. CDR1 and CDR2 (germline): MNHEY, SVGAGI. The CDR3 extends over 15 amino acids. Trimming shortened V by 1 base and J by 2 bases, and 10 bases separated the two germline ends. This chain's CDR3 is CASSYLRGHTDTQYF. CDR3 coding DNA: TGTGCCAGCAGTTACTTGAGAGGCCACACAGATACGCAGTATTTT.